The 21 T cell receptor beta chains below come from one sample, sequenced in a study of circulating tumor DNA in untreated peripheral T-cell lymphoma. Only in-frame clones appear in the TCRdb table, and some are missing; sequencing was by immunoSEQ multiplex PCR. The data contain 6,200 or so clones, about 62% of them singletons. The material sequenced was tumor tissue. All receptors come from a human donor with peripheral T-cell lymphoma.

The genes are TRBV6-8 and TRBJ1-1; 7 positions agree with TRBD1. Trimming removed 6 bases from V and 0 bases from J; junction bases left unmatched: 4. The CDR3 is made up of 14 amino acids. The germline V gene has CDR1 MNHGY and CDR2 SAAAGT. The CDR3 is CASRQDRMNTEAFF. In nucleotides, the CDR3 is TGTGCCAGCAGACAGGACAGGATGAACACTGAAGCTTTCTTT.

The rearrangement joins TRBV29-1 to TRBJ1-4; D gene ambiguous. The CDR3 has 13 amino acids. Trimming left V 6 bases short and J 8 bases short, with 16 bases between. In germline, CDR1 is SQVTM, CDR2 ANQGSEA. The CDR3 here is CSVYLKKGEKLFF. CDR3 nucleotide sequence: TGCAGCGTGTACCTAAAGAAAGGGGAAAAACTGTTTTTT.

CDR3 region: CASSLEGGATDTQYF. DNA of the CDR3: TGTGCCAGCAGCTTAGAAGGCGGGGCCACAGATACGCAGTATTTT. V is TRBV7-1 and J is TRBJ2-3, with D possibly TRBD2 on 6 matching bases. TRBV7-1 is filed as an ORF, its function uncertain. The CDR3 sequence is 15 residues long. The ends were cut back, 4 bases at V and 2 bases at J, with 13 bases in the middle.

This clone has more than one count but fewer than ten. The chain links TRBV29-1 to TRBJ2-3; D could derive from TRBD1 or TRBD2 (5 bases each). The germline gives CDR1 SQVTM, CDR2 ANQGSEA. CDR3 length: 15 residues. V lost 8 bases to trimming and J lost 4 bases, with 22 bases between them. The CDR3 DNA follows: TGCAGCACCACTTTAACGGGGCTTGGGGCAGATACGCAGTATTTT. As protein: CSTTLTGLGADTQYF.

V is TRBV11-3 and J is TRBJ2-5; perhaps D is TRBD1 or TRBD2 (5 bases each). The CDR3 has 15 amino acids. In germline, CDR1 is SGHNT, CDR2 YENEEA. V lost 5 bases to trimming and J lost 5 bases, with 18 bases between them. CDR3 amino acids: CASSRMVGVGETQYF. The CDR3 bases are TGTGCCAGCAGCCGGATGGTGGGGGTCGGGGAGACCCAGTACTTC.

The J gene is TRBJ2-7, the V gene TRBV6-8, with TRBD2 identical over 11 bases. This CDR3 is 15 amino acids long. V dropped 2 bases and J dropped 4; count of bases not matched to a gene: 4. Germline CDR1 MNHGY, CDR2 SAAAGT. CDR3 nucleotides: TGTGCCAGCAGTTACGGCACTAGCGGGAGTTACGAGCAGTACTTC. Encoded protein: CASSYGTSGSYEQYF.

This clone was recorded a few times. CDR3 loop: CASSLGTNPDTQYF. CDR3 DNA sequence: TGTGCCAGCAGTCTGGGGACTAATCCAGATACGCAGTATTTT. This chain connects TRBV11-3 to TRBJ2-3; 7 bases match TRBD2. The J segment lost 4 bases and the V segment lost 6 bases, leaving 7 bases of the junction unmatched. The length of the CDR3 is 14 residues. Germline CDR1 is SGHNT and CDR2 is YENEEA.

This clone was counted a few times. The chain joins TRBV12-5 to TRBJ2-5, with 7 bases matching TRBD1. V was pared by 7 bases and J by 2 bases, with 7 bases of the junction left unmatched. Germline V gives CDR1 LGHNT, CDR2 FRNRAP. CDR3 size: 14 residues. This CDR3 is CASAWGTEQETQYF. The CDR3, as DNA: TGTGCTAGTGCCTGGGGGACAGAACAAGAGACCCAGTACTTC. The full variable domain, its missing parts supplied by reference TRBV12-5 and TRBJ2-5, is DARVTQTPRHKVTEMGQEVTMRCQPILGHNTVFWYRQTMMQGLELLAYFRNRAPLDDSGMPKDRFSAEMPDATLATLKIQPSEPRDSAVYFCASAWGTEQETQYFGPGTRLLVL.

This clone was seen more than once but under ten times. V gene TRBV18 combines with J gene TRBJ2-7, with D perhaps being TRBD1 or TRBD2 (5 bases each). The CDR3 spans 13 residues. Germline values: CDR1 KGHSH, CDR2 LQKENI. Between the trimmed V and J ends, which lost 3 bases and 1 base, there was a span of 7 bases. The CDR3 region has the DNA TGTGCCAGCTCACCGGGGGTATCCTACGAGCAGTACTTC. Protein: CASSPGVSYEQYF.

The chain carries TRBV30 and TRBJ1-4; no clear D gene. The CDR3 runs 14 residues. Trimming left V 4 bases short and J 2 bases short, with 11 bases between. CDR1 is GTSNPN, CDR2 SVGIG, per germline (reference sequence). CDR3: CAWTRVNTNEKLFF. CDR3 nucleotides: TGTGCCTGGACGAGGGTGAATACTAATGAAAAACTGTTTTTT.

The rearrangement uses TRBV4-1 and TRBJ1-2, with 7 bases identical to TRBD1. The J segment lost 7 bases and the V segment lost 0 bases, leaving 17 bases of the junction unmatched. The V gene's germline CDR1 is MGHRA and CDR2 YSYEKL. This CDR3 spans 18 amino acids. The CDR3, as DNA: TGCGCCAGCAGCCAAGATTTACAGGGGTCGTTTGCGTTTCGTGGCTACACCTTC. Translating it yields CASSQDLQGSFAFRGYTF.

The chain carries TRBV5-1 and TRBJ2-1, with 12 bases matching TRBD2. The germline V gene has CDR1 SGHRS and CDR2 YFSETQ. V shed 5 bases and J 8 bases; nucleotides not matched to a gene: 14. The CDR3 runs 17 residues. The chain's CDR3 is CASSPSQWTSGIDEQFF. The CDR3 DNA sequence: TGCGCCAGCAGTCCCTCCCAATGGACTAGCGGGATTGATGAGCAGTTCTTC.

This CDR3 reads CASSPRGAGLSETQYF. The CDR3 bases are TGTGCCAGCAGCCCGAGAGGGGCTGGACTGAGCGAGACCCAGTACTTC. This rearrangement joins TRBV11-3 to TRBJ2-5; D may be TRBD1 or TRBD2 (5 bases each). Deletions cut 5 bases from V and 5 bases from J, with 21 bases between. Germline-derived CDR1 and CDR2 are SGHNT and YENEEA. The CDR3 runs 16 residues. Full variable domain (missing parts from reference TRBV11-3 and TRBJ2-5): EAGVVQSPRYKIIEKKQPVAFWCNPISGHNTLYWYLQNLGQGPELLIRYENEEAVDDSQLPKDRFSAERLKGVDSTLKIQPAELGDSAVYLCASSPRGAGLSETQYFGPGTRLLVL.

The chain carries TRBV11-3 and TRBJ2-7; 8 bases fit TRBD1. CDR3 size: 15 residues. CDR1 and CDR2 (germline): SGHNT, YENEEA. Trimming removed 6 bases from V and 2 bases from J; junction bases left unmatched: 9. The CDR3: CASSSTGGSTYEQYF. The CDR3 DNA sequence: TGTGCCAGCAGTTCTACAGGGGGGAGTACCTACGAGCAGTACTTC.

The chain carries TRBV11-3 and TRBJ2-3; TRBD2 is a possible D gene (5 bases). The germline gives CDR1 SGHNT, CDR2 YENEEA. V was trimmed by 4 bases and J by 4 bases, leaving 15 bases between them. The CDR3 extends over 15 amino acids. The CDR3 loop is CASSYSGNPPDTQYF. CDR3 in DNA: TGTGCCAGCAGCTACAGCGGTAATCCCCCAGATACGCAGTATTTT.

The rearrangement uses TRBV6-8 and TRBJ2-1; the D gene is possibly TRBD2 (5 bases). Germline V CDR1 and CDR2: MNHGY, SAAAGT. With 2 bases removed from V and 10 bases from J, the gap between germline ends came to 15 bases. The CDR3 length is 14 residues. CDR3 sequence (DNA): TGTGCCAGCAGTTACCGCCTCAGCACGGGGGAGCAGTTCTTC. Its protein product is CASSYRLSTGEQFF.

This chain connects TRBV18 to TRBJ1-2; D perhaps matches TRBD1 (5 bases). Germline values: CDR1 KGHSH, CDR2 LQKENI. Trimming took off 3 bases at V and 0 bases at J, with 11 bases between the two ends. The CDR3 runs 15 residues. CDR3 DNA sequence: TGTGCCAGCTCACCTTTGGAGGGGCCTAACTATGGCTACACCTTC. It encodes CASSPLEGPNYGYTF.

The CDR3 spells CASTIRTGRDYEQYF. CDR3 nucleotides: TGTGCCAGTACCATCAGGACAGGGCGAGACTACGAGCAGTACTTC. The chain carries TRBV19 and TRBJ2-7, with 8 nucleotides matching TRBD1. This CDR3 is built from 15 residues. V lost 7 bases and J lost 3; bases outside the gene matches: 11. The germline gives CDR1 LNHDA, CDR2 SQIVND (reference sequence).

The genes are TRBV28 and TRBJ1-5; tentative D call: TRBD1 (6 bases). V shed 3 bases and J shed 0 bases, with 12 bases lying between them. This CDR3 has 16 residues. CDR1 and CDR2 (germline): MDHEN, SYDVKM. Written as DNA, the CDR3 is TGTGCCAGCAGTTTCCCAGGGACATTTAGCAATCAGCCCCAGCATTTT. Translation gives CASSFPGTFSNQPQHF.

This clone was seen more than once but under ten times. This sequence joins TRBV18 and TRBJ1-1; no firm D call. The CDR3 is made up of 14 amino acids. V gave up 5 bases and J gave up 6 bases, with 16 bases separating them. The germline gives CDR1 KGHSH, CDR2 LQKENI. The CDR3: CASSNSGSGPEAFF. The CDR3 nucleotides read TGTGCCAGCTCAAACTCTGGCAGTGGCCCTGAAGCTTTCTTT.

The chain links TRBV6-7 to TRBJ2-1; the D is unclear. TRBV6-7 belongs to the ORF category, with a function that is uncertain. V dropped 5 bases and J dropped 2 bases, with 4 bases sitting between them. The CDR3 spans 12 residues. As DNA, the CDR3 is TGTGCCAGCAGTCCCACCTACAATGAGCAGTTCTTC. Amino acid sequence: CASSPTYNEQFF.